Listed below are T cell receptor beta chains from one sample, sequenced in a study of chemoradiotherapy in HPV16-positive cancers. Repertoires were generated with immunoSEQ multiplex PCR, while TCRdb's copy carries only in-frame clones and drops some. The sample has tens of thousands of clones; about 88% are singletons. The source material was blood, sampled from a patient who underwent chemoradiotherapy. The origin of the receptors is a human donor with HPV-associated anogenital cancer. The CDR3 runs from the conserved cysteine through the conserved F or W. D genes are given only for firm matches. Clone size appears in some rows only: once, few, many, or a class for an expanded clone.

NA	TRBD1	TRBJ1-2	TRBV6-5	CASVRRTGGFGYTF	TGTGCCAGCGTTAGGAGGACAGGGGGCTTCGGCTACACCTTC
few	NA	TRBJ1-2	TRBV27	CASSYTRGLMDGYTF	TGTGCCAGCAGCTACACCCGGGGGCTTATGGATGGCTACACCTTC
few	NA	TRBJ1-2	TRBV5-4	CASSPQTTGTYGYTF	TGTGCCAGCAGCCCTCAAACGACAGGAACATATGGCTACACCTTC
NA	TRBD1	TRBJ2-4	TRBV7-3	CASSLAGGAKNIQYF	TGTGCCAGCAGCTTAGCAGGGGGCGCCAAAAACATTCAGTACTTC
once	NA	TRBJ2-7	TRBV6-1	CASSDGGASSYEQYF	TGTGCCAGCAGTGATGGGGGGGCTAGCTCCTACGAGCAGTACTTC
NA	TRBD2	TRBJ2-1	TRBV9	CASSVAGTSGGRNEQFF	TGTGCCAGCAGCGTAGCTGGGACTAGCGGGGGGCGCAATGAGCAGTTCTTC
NA	TRBD1	TRBJ1-2	TRBV7-2	CASSTRSGGRGPYGYTF	TGTGCCAGCAGCACACGTTCAGGGGGACGGGGCCCCTATGGCTACACCTTC
NA	TRBD1	TRBJ2-5	TRBV25-1	CASSEHTGGQETQYF	TGTGCCAGCAGTGAGCACACAGGGGGCCAAGAGACCCAGTACTTC
NA	NA	TRBJ1-4	TRBV19	CASSQLTTNEKLFF	TGTGCCAGTAGTCAGCTTACAACTAATGAAAAACTGTTTTTT
NA	NA	TRBJ1-4	TRBV6-1	CASRDSASNEKLFF	TGTGCCAGCAGGGACAGCGCGAGTAATGAAAAACTGTTTTTT
NA	NA	TRBJ1-2	TRBV4-3	CASSQEIQRNYGYTF	TGCGCCAGCAGCCAAGAGATACAGCGGAACTATGGCTACACCTTC
NA	TRBD2	TRBJ2-1	TRBV4-2	CASSQDRLAGGQRNEQFF	TGTGCCAGCAGCCAAGATAGGCTAGCGGGGGGGCAACGCAATGAGCAGTTCTTC
few	NA	TRBJ1-5	TRBV6-4	CASSDGDSNQPQHF	TGTGCCAGCAGTGACGGGGATAGCAATCAGCCCCAGCATTTT
NA	TRBD1	TRBJ1-6	TRBV7-9	CASRATGDNSPLHF	TGTGCCAGCAGGGCTACAGGGGATAATTCACCCCTCCACTTT
NA	TRBD1	TRBJ2-5	TRBV2	CASRDRGETQYF	TGTGCCAGCAGAGACAGGGGAGAGACCCAGTACTTC
NA	TRBD2	TRBJ2-5	TRBV14	CASSQGLAGGETQYF	TGTGCCAGCAGCCAAGGGCTAGCGGGGGGTGAGACCCAGTACTTC
once	NA	TRBJ2-7	TRBV7-3	CASSLTPGYEQYF	TGTGCCAGCAGCTTAACCCCGGGGTACGAGCAGTACTTC
NA	NA	TRBJ2-1	TRBV5-4	CASSPGFSSYNEQFF	TGTGCCAGCAGCCCGGGATTTAGCTCCTACAATGAGCAGTTCTTC
NA	NA	TRBJ2-5	TRBV6-1	CASSQTGLGQYF	TGTGCCAGCAGTCAGACAGGCCTCGGCCAGTACTTC
NA	NA	TRBJ1-2	TRBV5-1	CASSQGPGGDYGYTF	TGCGCCAGCAGCCAGGGCCCCGGGGGGGACTATGGCTACACCTTC
NA	NA	TRBJ2-1	TRBV19	CASSIPTGPVPYNEQFF	TGTGCCAGTAGTATACCCACGGGCCCCGTGCCTTACAATGAGCAGTTCTTC
NA	NA	TRBJ2-7	TRBV7-2	CASSLVGVNYEQYF	TGTGCCAGCAGCTTGGTTGGAGTGAACTACGAGCAGTACTTC
NA	NA	TRBJ1-1	TRBV5-4	CASSTLQGSEAFF	TGTGCCAGCAGCACACTCCAGGGGTCTGAAGCTTTCTTT
NA	NA	TRBJ2-2	TRBV15	CATSISGPTTGELFF	TGTGCCACCAGCATATCCGGGCCTACCACCGGGGAGCTGTTTTTT
NA	NA	TRBJ1-2	TRBV11-2	CASSFSGAGGQGGYTF	TGTGCCAGCAGCTTCTCAGGGGCGGGAGGTCAGGGTGGCTACACCTTC
NA	TRBD1	TRBJ1-5	TRBV2	CASSERTGSNQPQHF	TGTGCCAGCAGTGAACGGACAGGCAGCAATCAGCCCCAGCATTTT
once	TRBD2	TRBJ2-7	TRBV9	CASSVGTSGVSDEQYF	TGTGCCAGCAGCGTAGGGACTAGCGGGGTCTCCGACGAGCAGTACTTC
once	TRBD2	TRBJ2-7	TRBV11-3	CASSSSGGAGEQYF	TGTGCCAGCAGCTCTAGCGGGGGGGCTGGGGAGCAGTACTTC
few	NA	TRBJ1-5	TRBV2	CASGMGQPQHF	TGTGCCAGCGGTATGGGTCAGCCCCAGCATTTT
few	NA	TRBJ2-2	TRBV19	CASSMFGTGTGELFF	TGTGCCAGTAGTATGTTCGGGACTGGCACCGGGGAGCTGTTTTTT
once	NA	TRBJ2-3	TRBV28	CASSLWDGADTQYF	TGTGCCAGCAGTTTATGGGACGGAGCAGATACGCAGTATTTT
NA	TRBD1	TRBJ1-5	TRBV6-5	CASSYSAGGGQPQHF	TGTGCCAGCAGTTACTCGGCAGGGGGGGGTCAGCCCCAGCATTTT
NA	NA	TRBJ1-1	TRBV7-2	CASSLNEGDTEAFF	TGTGCCAGCAGCTTAAACGAGGGGGACACTGAAGCTTTCTTT
NA	NA	TRBJ2-5	TRBV18	CASSGLLETQYF	TGTGCCAGCTCAGGCTTGTTGGAGACCCAGTACTTC
NA	TRBD1	TRBJ1-4	TRBV27	CASSWTGFVGEKLFF	TGTGCCAGCAGTTGGACAGGTTTCGTGGGGGAAAAACTGTTTTTT
NA	TRBD2	TRBJ2-7	TRBV11-2	CASTLSGGPAYEQYF	TGTGCCAGCACCTTGAGCGGGGGGCCCGCCTACGAGCAGTACTTC